Listed below are T cell receptor beta chains from one sample, sequenced in a study of tumor-infiltrating lymphocytes in primary liver carcinoma. TCRdb analysed the multiplex PCR reads with MiXCR anew, one entry per CDR3 protein. The data show 65,000 to 90,000 distinct CDR3 sequences, approximately 70% seen once. Sequencing was done on a sample of liver tumor tissue from sampling region 1. The receptors here all came from a man in his forties or fifties with primary liver carcinoma and hepatitis B virus infection. Both conserved end residues are part of each CDR3. A D gene is named only where the DNA matches it firmly. Not every row has a clone size; where given, it reads once, few, many or a size class.

clone_size: .
j_call: TRBJ2-6
d_call: .
v_call: TRBV11-2
cdr3_nt: TGTGCAAGCACCCAGGGGTTGTCTGGGGCCAACATCCTGACTTTT
cdr3_aa: CASTQGLSGANILTF

clone_size: .
j_call: TRBJ1-2
d_call: .
v_call: TRBV29-1
cdr3_nt: TGCAGCGACAGAGAACAGGGCCGCGGCTCTGGTTACACCTTC
cdr3_aa: CSDREQGRGSGYTF

clone_size: .
j_call: TRBJ2-7
d_call: TRBD1
v_call: TRBV6-5
cdr3_nt: TGCGCCAGCAGCTCCACCGACAGGGGCTACGAGCAGAACTTC
cdr3_aa: CASSSTDRGYEQNF

clone_size: .
j_call: TRBJ1-5
d_call: .
v_call: TRBV4-1
cdr3_nt: TGCGCCAGCAGCCAAGAGGGTGCAGCTCCCCAGCGTTTC
cdr3_aa: CASSQEGAAPQRF

clone_size: .
j_call: TRBJ1-5
d_call: TRBD1
v_call: TRBV6-5
cdr3_nt: TGTGCCAGCAATACTGGGACAGGGGTTCAGCCCCAGCATTTT
cdr3_aa: CASNTGTGVQPQHF

clone_size: .
j_call: TRBJ2-7
d_call: .
v_call: TRBV14
cdr3_nt: TGTGCCAGCAGTCACCGGGACGTTGGGTACGAGCAGTACTTC
cdr3_aa: CASSHRDVGYEQYF

clone_size: .
j_call: TRBJ2-3
d_call: .
v_call: TRBV2
cdr3_nt: TGTGCCAGCACCGGGCCACCCAGGGGAGATACGCAGTATTTT
cdr3_aa: CASTGPPRGDTQYF

clone_size: .
j_call: TRBJ1-1
d_call: .
v_call: TRBV12-5
cdr3_nt: TGTGCTAATGGTTTGGGGCAGGGCGAGGCTTTCTTT
cdr3_aa: CANGLGQGEAFF

clone_size: .
j_call: TRBJ2-3
d_call: .
v_call: TRBV4-1
cdr3_nt: TGCGCCAGCACCCCAGACGCGTGGATAAGCACAGATACGCAGTATTTT
cdr3_aa: CASTPDAWISTDTQYF

clone_size: .
j_call: TRBJ2-1
d_call: TRBD1
v_call: TRBV11-2
cdr3_nt: TGTGCCAGCAGCGCGACAGGGGTGTACAATGAGCAGTTCTTC
cdr3_aa: CASSATGVYNEQFF

clone_size: .
j_call: TRBJ1-5
d_call: TRBD1
v_call: TRBV4-2
cdr3_nt: TGTGCCAGCAGTCTCGGACAGGGGGCCGGTCAGTCCCAGCATTTT
cdr3_aa: CASSLGQGAGQSQHF

clone_size: .
j_call: TRBJ2-1
d_call: .
v_call: TRBV6-2/TRBV6-3
cdr3_nt: TGTGCCAACAGTACCGGGACCTCCTACGATGAGCAGTTCTTC
cdr3_aa: CANSTGTSYDEQFF

clone_size: .
j_call: TRBJ2-1
d_call: TRBD2
v_call: TRBV20-1
cdr3_nt: TGCTGTGGTAGAGATGAGAGGAGACTAGCGGGAGATGAGCAGTTCTTC
cdr3_aa: CCGRDERRLAGDEQFF

clone_size: .
j_call: TRBJ2-1
d_call: .
v_call: TRBV11-1
cdr3_nt: TGTGCCAACAGCTTAGGCCGGGCGAAAGAGCAGTTCTTC
cdr3_aa: CANSLGRAKEQFF

clone_size: once
j_call: TRBJ2-1
d_call: TRBD2
v_call: TRBV6-5
cdr3_nt: TGTGCCAGCAGTTACTCCGGGGGGATGAGGAACGCTGAGCAATTCTTC
cdr3_aa: CASSYSGGMRNAEQFF

clone_size: many
j_call: TRBJ2-7
d_call: .
v_call: TRBV5-1
cdr3_nt: TGCGCCAGCAGCTTGGGGCCCTTATCCTACGAGCAGTACTTC
cdr3_aa: CASSLGPLSYEQYF

clone_size: .
j_call: TRBJ2-3
d_call: .
v_call: TRBV6-2/TRBV6-3
cdr3_nt: TGCGCCAGCAGTCTCTCCTCGACCGCCCTCACAGATACGCAGTATTTT
cdr3_aa: CASSLSSTALTDTQYF

clone_size: .
j_call: TRBJ2-7
d_call: TRBD2
v_call: TRBV11-2
cdr3_nt: TGTGCCAGCAGCTTATCAGTTGGGCTACCGGGAGGGGGGTACGATCAGTACTTC
cdr3_aa: CASSLSVGLPGGGYDQYF

clone_size: .
j_call: TRBJ1-2
d_call: .
v_call: TRBV11-2
cdr3_nt: TGTGTCAGCAGCTTAGAGGGGGACTATGACTACACCTTC
cdr3_aa: CVSSLEGDYDYTF

clone_size: .
j_call: TRBJ2-7
d_call: TRBD1
v_call: TRBV11-2
cdr3_nt: TGTGCCAGCAATTCTACAGGGGGCCGGAGGTACCAGCAGTACTTC
cdr3_aa: CASNSTGGRRYQQYF

clone_size: .
j_call: TRBJ2-1
d_call: .
v_call: TRBV6-5
cdr3_nt: TGTGCCAGCAGTCCTGACTCTTACTCCTACAATGAGCAGCCCTTC
cdr3_aa: CASSPDSYSYNEQPF

clone_size: .
j_call: TRBJ1-2
d_call: .
v_call: TRBV4-1
cdr3_nt: TGCGCCAGCAACCCAACCCAGGGGATTGAGGGCTACACCTTC
cdr3_aa: CASNPTQGIEGYTF

clone_size: .
j_call: TRBJ1-5
d_call: .
v_call: TRBV6-1
cdr3_nt: TGTGCCAACTGTGATACAGGTGATGTCCCCCAGCATTTT
cdr3_aa: CANCDTGDVPQHF

clone_size: few
j_call: TRBJ1-1
d_call: .
v_call: TRBV23-1
cdr3_nt: TGCGCCAGCAGTCAATCGGGCCTAATCCCTGAAGCTTTCTTT
cdr3_aa: CASSQSGLIPEAFF

clone_size: .
j_call: TRBJ2-5
d_call: TRBD2
v_call: TRBV4-1
cdr3_nt: TGCGCCAGCAGCTATGATCGAGCGGGAGGGGGAGAGACCCAGTACTTC
cdr3_aa: CASSYDRAGGGETQYF

clone_size: .
j_call: TRBJ1-1
d_call: TRBD1
v_call: TRBV5-4
cdr3_nt: TGTGCCAGTAGCGTCCGGGACAGGGGGCGATTTGGCACTGAAGCTTTCTTT
cdr3_aa: CASSVRDRGRFGTEAFF

clone_size: .
j_call: TRBJ2-3
d_call: TRBD2
v_call: TRBV12-3/TRBV12-4
cdr3_nt: TGTGCCAGCAGTTCAACCGGGACTAAGTCTGATACGCACTATTTT
cdr3_aa: CASSSTGTKSDTHYF

clone_size: many
j_call: TRBJ2-1
d_call: .
v_call: TRBV7-9
cdr3_nt: TGTGCCAGCAGCCGTGGGGACTTCCGCCACAATGAGCAGTTCTTC
cdr3_aa: CASSRGDFRHNEQFF

clone_size: .
j_call: TRBJ2-5
d_call: .
v_call: TRBV9
cdr3_nt: TGTGTCAGCAGAGGACTAACGACGGAGACCCAGTACTTC
cdr3_aa: CVSRGLTTETQYF

clone_size: .
j_call: TRBJ2-3
d_call: TRBD1
v_call: TRBV28
cdr3_nt: TGTGCCAGCAGTTCCTTCTACCCTGGGACAGGGGCTACAGATACGCAGTATTTT
cdr3_aa: CASSSFYPGTGATDTQYF

clone_size: many
j_call: TRBJ2-7
d_call: .
v_call: TRBV5-1
cdr3_nt: TGCGCCAGCAGTTTGGGGCGGACTTACGAGCAGTACTTC
cdr3_aa: CASSLGRTYEQYF

clone_size: .
j_call: TRBJ2-1
d_call: .
v_call: TRBV10-3
cdr3_nt: TGTGCCATCACGGCCGGGGAAGTCGATGAGCAGCTCTTC
cdr3_aa: CAITAGEVDEQLF

clone_size: .
j_call: TRBJ2-1
d_call: TRBD2
v_call: TRBV19
cdr3_nt: TGTGCCAGTAGTTTGGGACTAGCGGGGGCTCATGAGCAGTTCTTC
cdr3_aa: CASSLGLAGAHEQFF

clone_size: .
j_call: TRBJ2-1
d_call: TRBD2
v_call: TRBV29-1
cdr3_nt: TGCAGCGTTGAAGAGTACAATTCTAGACTAGCTACTGTTTATGGGCAGTTCTTC
cdr3_aa: CSVEEYNSRLATVYGQFF

clone_size: .
j_call: TRBJ2-2
d_call: .
v_call: TRBV11-2
cdr3_nt: TGTGCCAGCAGCTTAAATTGGAACACCGAGGAGTTGTTTTTT
cdr3_aa: CASSLNWNTEELFF

clone_size: few
j_call: TRBJ2-1
d_call: TRBD1
v_call: TRBV7-3
cdr3_nt: TGTGCTAGCAGCCCAGGGACAGGGAGTGGGAATGAGCAGTTCTTC
cdr3_aa: CASSPGTGSGNEQFF